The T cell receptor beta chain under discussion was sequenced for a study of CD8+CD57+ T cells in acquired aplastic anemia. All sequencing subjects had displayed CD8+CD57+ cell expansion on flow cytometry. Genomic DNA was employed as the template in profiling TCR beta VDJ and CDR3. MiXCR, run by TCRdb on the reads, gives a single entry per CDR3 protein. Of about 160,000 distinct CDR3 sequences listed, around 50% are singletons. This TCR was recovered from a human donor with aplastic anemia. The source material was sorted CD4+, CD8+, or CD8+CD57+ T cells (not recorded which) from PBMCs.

CDR3 in amino acids: CSARDPHGASGAYNEQFF. The DNA for the CDR3 is TGCAGTGCTAGAGACCCCCACGGGGCTAGCGGGGCGTACAATGAGCAGTTCTTC. This sequence joins TRBV20-1 and TRBJ2-1; 9 bases are shared with TRBD2. CDR3 length: 18 amino acids. V shed 0 bases, J shed 4 bases, and the junction held 13 bases outside the gene matches. CDR1 and CDR2 (germline): DFQATT, SNEGSKA (reference sequence).